This TCR beta chain comes out of a study of tumor-infiltrating lymphocytes in oesophageal squamous cell carcinoma. MiXCR was run by TCRdb on the PCR reads, yielding one entry per CDR3 protein. The repertoire consists of 16,000 or so distinct CDR3 sequences, with 53% occurring once and the leading ten covering roughly 20%. CDR3 length: 15 residues. Looked up from germline, CDR1 is MDHEN and CDR2 is SYDVKM. This clonotype appeared a single time. This TCR was sampled from a male donor with esophageal squamous cell carcinoma. The rearrangement joins TRBV28 to TRBJ2-7; D tentatively fits TRBD1 or TRBD2 (5 bases each). The J call could be wrong; TRBJ2-5 is a better fit for the DNA end. The sequencing sample was made of esophageal tumor tissue. The CDR3 loop is CASSFLGTLQETQYF. DNA for the CDR3: TGTGCCAGCAGTTTTCTGGGGACCCTCCAAGAGACCCAGTACTTC.